Detailed here is one TCR beta chain. These data are taken from a study of metastatic and nonmetastatic thyroid tumors. Thyroid surgery had not been preceded by any treatment in any patient. Under the authors' procedure: Using the CDR3 differences seen across clinicopathological groups, the authors built a distant-metastasis classifier for papillary thyroid cancer, which was meant to discriminate distant-metastatic patients. Using MiXCR, TCRdb reanalyzed the PCR reads. TCRdb's processing, not the authors', yielded these V and J calls. This sample has roughly 44,000 clones, with 24% found just once. The CDR3 consists of 14 residues. CDR1 is MNHNY and CDR2 is SVGAGI in the germline V gene (reference sequence). Trimming stripped 4 bases from V and 0 bases from J, with 4 bases between.

The sample consisted of tumor tissue. J is TRBJ2-6 and V is TRBV6-6; D unclear. This receptor was taken from a female donor with papillary thyroid cancer or a benign thyroid nodule (not recorded which). Some clones in this sample may be carry-over from other donors' samples. CDR3 sequence: CASSSRSGANVLTF. CDR3 nucleotides: TGTGCCAGCAGTTCACGCTCTGGGGCCAACGTCCTGACTTTC.